This T cell receptor beta chain was captured by sequencing in a study of STAT5B mutations in CD4+ large granular lymphocyte leukemia (dated by TCRdb to 2021 to 2024). With regard to the full study: Among healthy controls, the CDR3 'QG' motif was associated with a particular HLA allele. Flow cytometry performed on FACSCanto II or FACSVerse showed that the purified fractions had more than 95% purity among lymphocytes. The study compared the TCRbeta repertoires of patients with CD4+ T-cell large granular lymphocyte leukemia against the TCRbeta repertoires of healthy blood donors. Broad study findings and their caveats: Main leukemic clonotypes were private to each patient, although about 25% appeared at low frequency in other patients' non-leukemic repertoires. Enrichment of TRBV06-family usage was observed among the top patient clones (8/27) relative to healthy controls (2/35). Greater clonality appeared to be present in CD4-sorted patient repertoires than in healthy CD4+ repertoires, and the difference was retained after the putative leukemic clones were removed. The data were not HLA-matched, and the relatively small sample size could explain the higher clonality seen in CD4+ compared with CD8+ T-LGLL.

Buffy coats from under 40 blood donors, supplied by the Finnish Red Cross blood service, were used as healthy controls. All TCR-sequenced material derived from peripheral blood: patient blood samples and healthy donor buffy coats. Peripheral blood mononuclear cells were isolated by Ficoll-Hypaque gradient centrifugation. CD4+ cells were purified magnetically from the buffy coats of healthy controls. Genomic DNA was extracted with the Gentra Puregene Cell and Tissue kit and quantified on a Qubit 2.0 fluorometer. With regard to this clone: The antigen it binds to is not known. No much larger clonotype is one base removed from it; base qualities were not supplied. The sample contains more than one DNA sequence encoding this CDR3.

The immunoSEQ assay at survey resolution was applied to genomic DNA for sequencing of TCRbeta rearrangements. The source study handled its data this way. In the TCR sequencing data, the lowest productive clonotype frequency that could be detected was 2.59 x 10-5. Analyses included only productive TCRbeta rearrangements, meaning complete and in-frame sequences. Clonality for each sample was calculated as Simpson clonality in the immunoSEQ Analyzer version 3.0. Based on frequency, clones were grouped as very rare, small, medium, large (1-20%) or hyperexpanded (>20%). OLGA 1.2.3 estimated generation probabilities, VDJtools produced V-gene circos plots, VDJdb was queried for specificities, and GLIPH identified CDR3 motifs. TCRdb's version of the immuneACCESS table is confined to in-frame rearrangements and falls short of the full clone set. An unresolved V gene accounts for under half of the shortfall where checked; the remainder is of unknown origin. The V and J calls and clone size are taken from that table; D and trimming were inferred from the DNA. The sample table shows some 34,000 clones, and approximately 74% are seen once. The ten largest clones capture approximately 0.29% of the sample.

The CDR3 covers 13 residues, taking in both the cysteine and the phenylalanine. CDR3 DNA is the only sequence kept; it has 39 bases, read in frame from the first base. The V and J ends are trimmed by 4 bases and 4 bases, leaving 11 bases between them. The germline V gene specifies SGHRS as CDR1 and YFSETQ as CDR2. The sequenced sample was CD4+ T cells from blood buffy coats. This TCR came from a human donor in good health. The chain uses TRBV5-1 and TRBJ1-2; the D gene is unclear. The CDR3 amino acid sequence is: CASSLGRLYGYTF. The sequenced DNA: TGCGCCAGCAGCCTCGGGCGGCTCTATGGCTACACCTTC.